This is a list of T cell receptor beta chains from one sample in a study of blood T cells in healthy people across ages. TCRdb processed the 5' RACE reads anew with MiXCR; each CDR3 protein has one entry. The table records about 680,000 distinct CDR3 sequences, around 45% of them present only once. Sequenced: blood. These receptors all stem from an older woman in good health. CDR3s include the opening cysteine and the closing phenylalanine or tryptophan.

V gene: TRBV4-3; CDR3 protein: CASSQEASGGDTQYF
V gene: TRBV4-3; CDR3 protein: CASSQGRATNEKLFF
V gene: TRBV2; CDR3 protein: CASTGANSNQPQHF
V gene: TRBV9; CDR3 protein: CASSVGTSWGDTQYF
V gene: TRBV20-1; CDR3 protein: CSARTGGNNYGYTF
V gene: TRBV10-3; CDR3 protein: CAISRPGTGGVANLQRNTQYF
V gene: TRBV5-1; CDR3 protein: CASSLAGNYNEQFF
V gene: TRBV20-1; CDR3 protein: CSAHRTGWNTEAFF
V gene: TRBV6-1; CDR3 protein: CASRFANTGELFF
V gene: TRBV3-1; CDR3 protein: CASSLWSENEQYF
V gene: TRBV20-1; CDR3 protein: CSAERTSGKQETQYF
V gene: TRBV15; CDR3 protein: CATSRDAAPAKNIQYF
V gene: TRBV6-2/TRBV6-3; CDR3 protein: CAIYQRAPPYEQYF
V gene: TRBV15; CDR3 protein: CATMKKAAKGSYNEQFF
V gene: TRBV10-3; CDR3 protein: CAISEYYSGDNEQFF
V gene: TRBV30; CDR3 protein: CAWSAMKGQIYEQYF
V gene: TRBV29-1; CDR3 protein: CSVQAFGPSYEQYF
V gene: TRBV9; CDR3 protein: CASGGGTSDYEQYF
V gene: TRBV7-3; CDR3 protein: CASGRLSSYNEQFF
V gene: TRBV5-1; CDR3 protein: CASSLVRAGRTEAFF
V gene: TRBV7-2; CDR3 protein: CASSFDRAHGTNYGYTF
V gene: TRBV7-2; CDR3 protein: CASSLGHSSGEQFF
V gene: TRBV4-3; CDR3 protein: CASSQDRAGNSPLHF
V gene: TRBV10-3; CDR3 protein: CAISLYYPDGDTGELFF
V gene: TRBV6-2/TRBV6-3; CDR3 protein: CASSYSSNYGYTF
V gene: TRBV7-2; CDR3 protein: CASSLLAGGPETQYF
V gene: TRBV20-1; CDR3 protein: CSAPGVARYDKQFF
V gene: TRBV28; CDR3 protein: CASSLMGAGNEKLFF
V gene: TRBV29-1; CDR3 protein: CSVAGAGGGYPEAFF
V gene: TRBV27; CDR3 protein: CASSFLPSGIRHNEQYF
V gene: TRBV14; CDR3 protein: CASSPSSSLLAGAYEQYF
V gene: TRBV7-2; CDR3 protein: CASSPYWGEETQYF
V gene: TRBV9; CDR3 protein: CASSVLITNNEQFF
V gene: TRBV4-3; CDR3 protein: CASSQAFQDSYEQYF
V gene: TRBV7-2; CDR3 protein: CASSPDRSRDYEQYF
V gene: TRBV6-2/TRBV6-3; CDR3 protein: CASSYDRHNEQFF
V gene: TRBV20-1; CDR3 protein: CSAEAGARVYEQYF
V gene: TRBV5-1; CDR3 protein: CASSLEGGGGNEQYF
V gene: TRBV20-1; CDR3 protein: CSARSPSSYEQYF
V gene: TRBV7-2; CDR3 protein: CASSITGQTYEQYF
V gene: TRBV20-1; CDR3 protein: CSVWLQETQYF
V gene: TRBV20-1; CDR3 protein: CSAKKGSDYYEQYF
V gene: TRBV29-1; CDR3 protein: CSVERDLRTDTQYF
V gene: TRBV20-1; CDR3 protein: CSAPLRGSYNEQFF
V gene: TRBV5-1; CDR3 protein: CASTGTLSRREETQYF